This entry lists 20 T cell receptor beta chains sequenced from one sample in a study of blood T cell repertoires in COVID-19. The data were produced by immunoSEQ multiplex PCR, yet TCRdb's version contains in-frame clones alone and is incomplete. The sample has about 200,000 clones, around 79% seen once; the top ten hold around 5.4%. Sample: peripheral blood. The receptors shown here come from a woman in her forties with COVID-19, enrolled during active disease.

This chain uses TRBV25-1 with TRBJ2-1; TRBD2 is a possible D gene (5 bases). The CDR3 extends over 16 amino acids. Germline V gives CDR1 MGHDK, CDR2 SYGVNS. The V end lost 3 bases, the J end lost 2 bases, and 14 bases lay between the germline ends. The CDR3 loop is CASSEVAAAPYNEQFF. Written as DNA, the CDR3 is TGTGCCAGCAGTGAGGTTGCAGCGGCCCCCTACAATGAGCAGTTCTTC.

This chain uses TRBV7-7 with TRBJ1-2, with TRBD1 identical over 7 bases. The junction had 6 bases not matched to a gene; V was cut back by 6 bases and J by 5 bases. CDR1 and CDR2 (germline): SSHAT, FNYEAQ (reference sequence). The CDR3 is made up of 13 amino acids. CDR3 sequence: CASSHGQVYGYTF. The CDR3 nucleotides are TGTGCCAGCAGTCATGGACAGGTGTATGGCTACACCTTC.

CDR3 nucleotide sequence: TGTGCCAGCAGTAATGGCAGGGGCGCGACTAATGAAAAACTGTTTTTT. This sequence encodes CASSNGRGATNEKLFF. V is TRBV5-8 and J is TRBJ1-4; D is perhaps TRBD1 (6 bases). V dropped 5 bases and J dropped 2 bases, with 16 bases sitting between them. Germline V CDR1 and CDR2: SGHTS, YDEGEE. This CDR3 region has 16 residues.

J is TRBJ1-6 and V is TRBV18; D possibly corresponds to TRBD1 (6 bases). The V end lost 6 bases, the J end lost 14 bases, and 23 bases lay between the germline ends. Germline CDR1 and CDR2: KGHSH and LQKENI. The CDR3 contains 15 residues. The CDR3 loop is CASSGSDSLQTTLHF. Written as DNA, the CDR3 is TGTGCCAGCTCGGGATCGGACAGCCTGCAGACGACCCTCCACTTT. Full variable domain (outside the CDR3, taken from reference TRBV18 and TRBJ1-6): NAGVMQNPRHLVRRRGQEARLRCSPMKGHSHVYWYRQLPEEGLKFMVYLQKENIIDESGMPKERFSAEFPKEGPSILRIQQVVRGDSAAYFCASSGSDSLQTTLHFGNGTRLTVT.

The rearrangement uses TRBV7-2 and TRBJ2-7; 8 nucleotides agree with TRBD1. The CDR3 is 15 residues long. Germline CDR1 reads SGHTA; CDR2 reads FQGNSA. J gave up 0 bases and V 1 base, and 2 bases lay outside the gene matches. CDR3 DNA sequence: TGTGCCAGCAGCTTAGGAGGGACAGGCTCCTACGAGCAGTACTTC. Translation: CASSLGGTGSYEQYF.

This clone has only a few counts. The chain links TRBV4-3 to TRBJ2-7, with 7 bases matching TRBD1. The CDR3 is made up of 14 amino acids. The germline CDR1 and CDR2 sequences are LGHNA and YSLEER. Trimming at V came to 1 base and at J to 3 bases, leaving 3 bases not matched to a gene. For the CDR3, the DNA is TGCGCCAGCAGCCAAGCCCGGGACAGCTACGAGCAGTACTTC. It translates to CASSQARDSYEQYF.

V usage is TRBV2 and J usage is TRBJ1-5; no reliable D call. Germline V gene data show CDR1 as SNHLY and CDR2 as FYNNEI. This CDR3 has 13 amino acids. V dropped 8 bases and J dropped 2 bases, with 10 bases sitting between them. Here the CDR3 reads CASSGYGNQPQHF. CDR3 nucleotide sequence: TGTGCCAGCTCGGGTTACGGCAATCAGCCCCAGCATTTT.

This clone was recorded only once. The V and J genes are TRBV11-1 and TRBJ1-6; TRBD1 matches 7 bases. CDR1 and CDR2 (germline): SGHAT, FQDESV (reference sequence). Losses at the gene ends were 6 bases for V and 6 bases for J; bases not matched to a gene: 8. The CDR3 length is 15 residues. CDR3 in amino acids: CASSSRDRANSPLHF. Here the CDR3 DNA reads TGTGCCAGCAGTTCCCGGGACAGAGCTAATTCACCCCTCCACTTT.

The chain is built from TRBV7-8 and TRBJ2-7; 9 nucleotides match TRBD2. Trimming took 3 bases from V and 4 from J; bases not matched to a gene: 4. Germline CDR1 and CDR2: SGHVS and FQNEAQ. The CDR3 totals 14 residues. The CDR3 loop is CASSLGSGGYEQYF. The CDR3 nucleotides read TGTGCCAGCAGCTTGGGTAGCGGGGGTTACGAGCAGTACTTC.

Worth noting for this clone: This same CDR3 is encoded by further DNA sequences in the sample. This chain links TRBV3-1 (or the pseudogene TRBV3-2) with TRBJ1-1, with D uncertain. Germline V lookup: CDR1 LGHDT, CDR2 YNNKEL (reference sequence). CDR3 length equals 14 residues. Trimming cost V 4 bases and J 0 bases, with 9 bases left between them. The chain's CDR3 is CASSPNRLNTEAFF. For the CDR3, the DNA is TGTGCCAGCAGCCCCAACCGGTTGAACACTGAAGCTTTCTTT.

This chain's CDR3 is CACGGEGQGSDTQYF. The CDR3 DNA is TGTGCCTGCGGAGGGGAGGGACAGGGTTCAGATACGCAGTATTTT. The chain uses TRBV10-3 and TRBJ2-3, with TRBD1 matching over 9 bases. Germline lookup yields CDR1 ENHRY and CDR2 SYGVKD. There are 15 residues in the CDR3. V dropped 11 bases and J dropped 4; count of bases not matched to a gene: 13.

The V gene is TRBV7-9, the J gene TRBJ2-1; 9 nucleotides agree with TRBD2. This CDR3 has 18 residues. Germline trimming cut 6 bases from V and 0 bases from J; bases unmatched to any gene: 12. CDR1 is SEHNR, CDR2 FQNEAQ, per germline (reference sequence). DNA for the CDR3: TGTGCCAGCAGTAATGGTATAGCGGGAGAGGGCTCCTACAATGAGCAGTTCTTC. Encoded protein: CASSNGIAGEGSYNEQFF.

This chain uses TRBV2 with TRBJ1-1; 10 nucleotides line up with TRBD1. The CDR3 runs to 14 residues. V gave up 4 bases and J gave up 5 bases; unmatched junction bases: 4. From germline, CDR1 is SNHLY and CDR2 FYNNEI. The CDR3 coding sequence is TGTGCCAGCAGTGGACAGGGGGCTGCTACTGAAGCTTTCTTT. Translating gives CASSGQGAATEAFF.

The chain has TRBV7-9 and TRBJ2-1; D unclear. V lost 1 base and J lost 5, with 15 bases in between. This CDR3 is 16 amino acids long. Germline CDR1 reads SEHNR; CDR2 reads FQNEAQ (reference sequence). CDR3 in amino acids: CASSLGPTNRDNEQFF. The DNA for the CDR3 is TGTGCCAGCAGCTTAGGGCCCACTAACCGTGACAATGAGCAGTTCTTC.

The chain combines TRBV19 with TRBJ2-4; no firm D call. V dropped 1 base and J dropped 9 bases, with 10 bases sitting between them. The CDR3 loop spans 13 amino acids. The germline V gene has CDR1 LNHDA and CDR2 SQIVND (reference sequence). The chain's CDR3 is CASSIGSLPIQYF. As DNA, the CDR3 is TGTGCCAGTAGTATAGGAAGCTTGCCCATTCAGTACTTC.

The V call is TRBV5-3, the J call TRBJ2-5, with 7 bases that match TRBD1. TRBV5-3 is placed among ORFs of uncertain function. The CDR3 totals 13 residues. Trimming cost V 10 bases and J 5 bases; bases outside gene matches: 11. CDR3 in amino acids: CAEPSRGMETQYF. CDR3 in DNA: TGTGCCGAACCGTCCAGGGGGATGGAGACCCAGTACTTC.

This sequence joins TRBV5-5 and TRBJ1-4, with unresolved D. Trimming stripped 5 bases from V and 14 bases from J, with 16 bases between. Germline V gene data show CDR1 as SGHKS and CDR2 as YYEKEE (reference sequence). This CDR3 region has 12 residues. CDR3 in amino acids: CASSPPPGKLFF. CDR3 bases: TGTGCCAGCAGTCCCCCTCCCGGTAAGCTGTTTTTT.

The CDR3 nucleotides read TGTGCCAGCAGTGCATTGACAGGGGTGGATGGCTACACCTTC. It codes for CASSALTGVDGYTF. The genes are TRBV2 and TRBJ1-2, with 8 positions matching TRBD1. This CDR3 spans 14 amino acids. The germline gives CDR1 SNHLY, CDR2 FYNNEI. The trim removed 4 bases at V and 6 bases at J, leaving 7 bases unmatched.

The gene calls are TRBV11-2 and TRBJ1-2; TRBD1 aligns across 9 bases. Germline V gene sequence: CDR1 SGHAT, CDR2 FQNNGV. The CDR3 sequence is 14 residues long. With V trimmed by 5 bases and J by 7 bases, 8 bases remained unmatched. DNA for the CDR3: TGTGCCAGCAGCGGCACAGGGGGCTTAGGTGGCTACACCTTC. It specifies CASSGTGGLGGYTF.

V usage is TRBV7-3 and J usage is TRBJ2-3; perhaps TRBD2 as D (6 bases). There are 14 residues in the CDR3. The germline V and J ends were trimmed by 5 bases and 4 bases, with 13 bases remaining between them. Germline-derived CDR1 and CDR2 are SGHTA and FQGTGA. The CDR3 reads CASSRGVGADTQYF. The CDR3, as DNA: TGTGCCAGCAGCCGCGGGGTCGGAGCAGATACGCAGTATTTT.